These 24 T cell receptor beta chains share one sample of origin, sequenced in a study of T cell changes during pregnancy in multiple sclerosis (dated by TCRdb to the late 2010s). Libraries came from the immunoSEQ multiplex PCR assay. TCRdb provides this immuneACCESS table in a form limited to in-frame rearrangements. Some clones are lacking; in checked studies, under half of them reflect an unresolved V gene, and why the rest are absent is not known. The sample table records 80,000 to 130,000 clones; more than 80% of these occur just once. Approximately 1.2% of the sample goes to the ten largest clones. This material consisted of peripheral blood, taken in the second trimester of pregnancy. The receptors originated from a female donor with multiple sclerosis, enrolled in a pregnancy study.

This clone is a singleton in its sample. This sequence joins TRBV14 and TRBJ2-1; D is uncertain. This CDR3 is built from 13 residues. Germline V gives CDR1 SGHDN, CDR2 FVKESK. Trimming left V 1 base short and J 5 bases short, with 6 bases between. CDR3 loop: CASSQVPNNEQFF. CDR3 coding DNA: TGTGCCAGCAGCCAAGTTCCTAACAATGAGCAGTTCTTC.

The rearrangement links TRBV4-1 to TRBJ2-4, with 7 bases aligning to TRBD2. Per the germline V gene, CDR1 is MGHRA and CDR2 is YSYEKL. V was clipped by 0 bases and J by 2 bases; unmatched bases: 13. The CDR3 consists of 19 residues. This CDR3 reads CASSQDRGGQFVTKNIQYF. For the CDR3, the DNA is TGCGCCAGCAGCCAAGATCGGGGAGGGCAGTTTGTTACCAAAAACATTCAGTACTTC.

The V call is TRBV10-3, the J call TRBJ1-1; the D gene is possibly TRBD1 (6 bases). Trimming took 0 bases from V and 0 from J, leaving 11 bases between them. The CDR3 totals 16 residues. Germline V lookup: CDR1 ENHRY, CDR2 SYGVKD. In DNA, the CDR3 is TGTGCCATCAGTGAGTCGGGGGCAGGGCTGAACACTGAAGCTTTCTTT. Its protein product is CAISESGAGLNTEAFF.

V usage is TRBV9 and J usage is TRBJ2-5; D is undetermined. Germline CDR1 reads SGDLS; CDR2 reads YYNGEE. Trimming cost V 0 bases and J 3 bases, with 3 bases left between them. This CDR3 spans 12 amino acids. CDR3 region: CASSVAEETQYF. The CDR3 region has the DNA TGTGCCAGCAGCGTAGCAGAAGAGACCCAGTACTTC.

The genes are TRBV5-4 and TRBJ2-2; 9 bases line up with TRBD2. CDR1 and CDR2 (germline): SGHNT, YYREEE (reference sequence). The CDR3 sequence is 17 residues long. V was clipped by 0 bases and J by 1 base; unmatched bases: 4. CDR3 protein: CASSLATAGGNTGELFF. Written as DNA, the CDR3 is TGTGCCAGCAGCTTGGCGACAGCGGGGGGGAACACCGGGGAGCTGTTTTTT.

The DNA for the CDR3 is TGTGCCAGCAGTGAAGGGAGAGCGGGAGGGCCGTACGAGCAGTACTTC. This gives the protein CASSEGRAGGPYEQYF. The chain combines TRBV2 with TRBJ2-7; 10 positions match TRBD2. CDR1 and CDR2 (germline): SNHLY, FYNNEI. The CDR3 is 16 amino acids. V shed 1 base, J shed 4 bases, and the junction held 7 bases outside the gene matches. The complete variable domain, with remaining parts taken from reference TRBV2 and TRBJ2-7, reads EPEVTQTPSHQVTQMGQEVILRCVPISNHLYFYWYRQILGQKVEFLVSFYNNEISEKSEIFDDQFSVERPDGSNFTLKIRSTKLEDSAMYFCASSEGRAGGPYEQYFGPGTRLTVT.

The chain links TRBV5-1 to TRBJ2-7; tentative D call: TRBD2 (5 bases). Trimming left V 3 bases short and J 6 bases short, with 13 bases between. Germline V gene data show CDR1 as SGHRS and CDR2 as YFSETQ. The CDR3 runs to 13 residues. The CDR3 loop is CASSSGEGREQYF. As DNA, the CDR3 is TGCGCCAGCAGCTCAGGTGAGGGCCGCGAGCAGTACTTC.

The chain recombines TRBV7-9 with TRBJ1-5, with D possibly matching TRBD1 (5 bases). The V end lost 4 bases, the J end lost 5 bases, and 12 bases lay between the germline ends. The CDR3 spans 14 residues. Germline V gene lookup returns CDR1 SEHNR and CDR2 FQNEAQ (reference sequence). The CDR3 spells CASSSPGGDQPQHF. CDR3 nucleotide sequence: TGTGCCAGCAGCTCCCCGGGGGGGGATCAGCCCCAGCATTTT.

The chain is built from TRBV11-2 and TRBJ2-7; TRBD2 agrees at 9 bases. Germline lookup yields CDR1 SGHAT and CDR2 FQNNGV. This CDR3 region has 15 residues. With 2 bases clipped from V and 0 bases from J, the junction kept 2 bases outside the gene matches. The CDR3 sequence: CASSLYSGGSYEQYF. The CDR3 DNA is TGTGCCAGCAGCTTATATAGCGGGGGCTCCTACGAGCAGTACTTC.

The chain employs TRBV6-5 and TRBJ1-2, with TRBD1 as a possible D gene (6 bases). Per germline, CDR1 MNHEY and CDR2 SVGAGI. This CDR3 has 15 residues. V lost 4 bases and J 4 bases, leaving 16 bases between the germline ends. In nucleotides, the CDR3 is TGTGCCAGCAGTTCCCCCTCCACAGGGCTCTATGGCTACACCTTC. Translated, it gives CASSSPSTGLYGYTF.

This clone is a singleton in its sample. The chain uses TRBV19 and TRBJ1-2; 7 bases line up with TRBD1. The CDR3 length is 17 residues. Germline V gene data show CDR1 as LNHDA and CDR2 as SQIVND (reference sequence). V gave up 9 bases and J gave up 0 bases; unmatched junction bases: 16. In nucleotides, the CDR3 is TGTGCCAGCTACTACGGCCGGGGACAGTGGCCTAACTATGGCTACACCTTC. As protein: CASYYGRGQWPNYGYTF.

The chain joins TRBV5-1 to TRBJ2-1; D gene ambiguous. V was clipped by 2 bases and J by 4 bases, with 16 bases between them. This CDR3 contains 16 residues. Looked up from germline, CDR1 is SGHRS and CDR2 is YFSETQ. CDR3 sequence (DNA): TGCGCCAGCAGCTTCCTGGGCCAGTCAAGATACAATGAGCAGTTCTTC. It yields the protein CASSFLGQSRYNEQFF.

The J gene is TRBJ1-5, the V gene TRBV7-9; D possibly corresponds to TRBD1 (5 bases). Germline CDR1 is SEHNR and CDR2 is FQNEAQ (reference sequence). The V end lost 6 bases, the J end lost 7 bases, and 16 bases lay between the germline ends. The CDR3 is 14 amino acids. The CDR3 DNA sequence: TGTGCCAGCAGTCTGACAGCCTCTGGACAGCCCCAGCATTTT. As protein: CASSLTASGQPQHF.

The chain combines TRBV5-6 with TRBJ1-1, with no clear D. Trimming left V 0 bases short and J 4 bases short, with 10 bases between. From germline, CDR1 is SGHDT and CDR2 YYEEEE. The CDR3 sequence is 14 residues long. The CDR3 region is CASSLVGGSTEAFF. The CDR3 DNA is TGTGCCAGCAGCTTGGTGGGAGGGAGCACTGAAGCTTTCTTT.

This chain links TRBV14 with TRBJ2-7; the match to TRBD2 covers 11 bases. Germline V gene lookup returns CDR1 SGHDN and CDR2 FVKESK. This CDR3 has 18 residues. With V trimmed by 5 bases and J by 3 bases, 15 bases remained unmatched. CDR3 in amino acids: CASSNRLAGNFGSYEQYF. CDR3 bases: TGTGCCAGCAGCAACAGACTAGCGGGGAACTTTGGAAGCTACGAGCAGTACTTC.

V is TRBV28 and J is TRBJ2-4; 8 nucleotides agree with TRBD1. Germline V lookup: CDR1 MDHEN, CDR2 SYDVKM. Trimming took 7 bases from V and 2 from J; bases not matched to a gene: 7. This CDR3 contains 15 residues. In DNA, the CDR3 is TGTGCCAGCACCCCAGGACAGGGTTCCAAAAACATTCAGTACTTC. Its protein product is CASTPGQGSKNIQYF.

CDR3 DNA: TGTGCCAGCAGTTTTCTAGGGGATAGCAATCAGCCCCAGCATTTT. This encodes CASSFLGDSNQPQHF. J is TRBJ1-5 and V is TRBV28; perhaps TRBD1 as D (5 bases). In germline, CDR1 is MDHEN, CDR2 SYDVKM. V was pared by 3 bases and J by 0 bases, with 9 bases between. The CDR3 runs 15 residues.

The V and J genes are TRBV19 and TRBJ2-1; D perhaps matches TRBD1 (6 bases). The CDR3 has 13 amino acids. Trimming pared 6 bases from V and 10 bases from J, leaving 16 bases between. Germline CDR1 and CDR2: LNHDA and SQIVND (reference sequence). The DNA for the CDR3 is TGTGCCAGTAGAGACGGGACATTAGAAGAGCAGTTCTTC. It translates to CASRDGTLEEQFF.

V and J are TRBV7-9 and TRBJ1-1, with TRBD1 matching 9 bases. CDR1 SEHNR and CDR2 FQNEAQ come from the germline V gene (reference sequence). Trimming took 5 bases from V and 3 from J; bases not matched to a gene: 1. There are 13 residues in the CDR3. The CDR3: CASSRDRDTEAFF. CDR3 bases: TGTGCCAGCAGCCGGGACAGGGACACTGAAGCTTTCTTT.

The genes are TRBV7-3 and TRBJ1-4; a weak D match, TRBD1 (5 bases). CDR1 and CDR2 from the germline V gene are SGHTA and FQGTGA. The V end lost 4 bases, the J end lost 4 bases, and 16 bases lay between the germline ends. This CDR3 has 16 residues. This CDR3 is CASSSQVSGYNEKLFF. DNA for the CDR3: TGTGCCAGCAGCTCCCAGGTTTCAGGGTATAATGAAAAACTGTTTTTT.

The chain links TRBV7-3 to TRBJ1-1; 11 bases are a match to TRBD1. Germline CDR1 and CDR2: SGHTA and FQGTGA. The CDR3 length is 15 residues. Unmatched junction bases numbered 5, after V lost 5 bases and J lost 3 bases. In DNA, the CDR3 is TGTGCCAGCAGCCTCGGGACAGGGGGGGACACTGAAGCTTTCTTT. Residues: CASSLGTGGDTEAFF.

This clone showed up just once. This chain links TRBV19 with TRBJ1-2, with D possibly matching TRBD1 (6 bases). CDR1 LNHDA and CDR2 SQIVND come from the germline V gene (reference sequence). The CDR3 loop spans 15 amino acids. Trimming shortened V by 1 base and J by 4 bases, and 13 bases separated the two germline ends. The CDR3 DNA reads as TGTGCCAGTAGTATAGTGGCAGGGGACGCCTATGGCTACACCTTC. Amino acids: CASSIVAGDAYGYTF.

V and J are TRBV7-6 and TRBJ2-7, with 8 nucleotides matching TRBD1. Germline V gene lookup returns CDR1 SGHVS and CDR2 FNYEAQ. This CDR3 is 14 amino acids long. With V trimmed by 5 bases and J by 2 bases, 5 bases remained unmatched. The CDR3 nucleotides read TGTGCCAGCAGCCCCCGACAGGGGCCCTACGAGCAGTACTTC. It yields the protein CASSPRQGPYEQYF.

This chain uses TRBV19 with TRBJ1-5; D is undetermined. The CDR3 is 16 amino acids. CDR1 LNHDA and CDR2 SQIVND come from the germline V gene (reference sequence). The V end was cut by 7 bases, the J end by 0 bases, with 16 bases between. CDR3 sequence (DNA): TGTGCCAGTACCCCCACGAGGGAATTTAGCAATCAGCCCCAGCATTTT. Its protein product is CASTPTREFSNQPQHF.